Below, 29 T cell receptor beta chains from the same sample are listed, as sequenced in a study of shared clonotypes between healthy human individuals. Assay used: immunoSEQ multiplex PCR; TCRdb lists only in-frame clones, some missing. This sample has roughly 520,000 clones, with 90% to 97% found just once. Sequencing was done on a sample of naive CD4+ T cells sorted from blood. Subset noted: CD45RA+ positively selected. Receptors originate from a woman younger than 45 in good health.

The V call is TRBV6-1, the J call TRBJ1-2; D ambiguous. CDR3 length: 15 amino acids. The ends were cut back, 0 bases at V and 8 bases at J, with 16 bases in the middle. The V gene's germline CDR1 is MNHNS and CDR2 SASEGT. CDR3: CASSEAAVQDGGYTF. CDR3 DNA sequence: TGTGCCAGCAGTGAAGCGGCAGTGCAGGACGGGGGCTACACCTTC.

The chain carries TRBV6-5 and TRBJ2-5; possibly TRBD1 for D (5 bases). The CDR3 has 15 residues. The V and J ends lost 5 bases and 1 base respectively, with 14 bases between them. CDR1 MNHEY and CDR2 SVGAGI come from the germline V gene. The CDR3 here is CASSPQTVLQETQYF. Here the CDR3 DNA reads TGTGCCAGCAGTCCCCAGACAGTGCTCCAAGAGACCCAGTACTTC.

This clone was found once. The chain links TRBV2 to TRBJ1-4; possibly TRBD1 for D (5 bases). Trimming left V 11 bases short and J 5 bases short, with 27 bases between. Germline assignment: CDR1 SNHLY and CDR2 FYNNEI. CDR3 length: 17 amino acids. The CDR3 reads CAAAGLAIPRGNEKLFF. The CDR3 DNA reads as TGTGCCGCCGCGGGACTGGCAATACCAAGGGGAAATGAAAAACTGTTTTTT.

This chain connects TRBV28 to TRBJ1-2, with TRBD1 matching over 9 bases. The CDR3 runs to 14 residues. In germline, CDR1 is MDHEN, CDR2 SYDVKM. Trimming at V came to 6 bases and at J to 2 bases, leaving 4 bases not matched to a gene. CDR3 nucleotide sequence: TGTGCCAGCAGCTGGGACAGGGCAAACTATGGCTACACCTTC. Translating gives CASSWDRANYGYTF.

The chain combines TRBV10-3 with TRBJ2-2; 7 bases agree with TRBD2. This CDR3 spans 14 amino acids. CDR1 ENHRY and CDR2 SYGVKD come from the germline V gene. V lost 7 bases to trimming and J lost 3 bases; unmatched junction nucleotides: 5. As DNA, the CDR3 is TGTGCCATCATGGCGGGAGCTGACACCGGGGAGCTGTTTTTT. Its translation is CAIMAGADTGELFF.

V gene TRBV28 combines with J gene TRBJ2-6; possible D gene TRBD1, 6 bases. CDR3 size: 17 residues. Germline V CDR1 and CDR2: MDHEN, SYDVKM. The germline V and J ends were trimmed by 2 bases and 1 base, with 12 bases remaining between them. The CDR3 reads CASSLAGGRSGANVLTF. The CDR3 nucleotides read TGTGCCAGCAGTTTAGCTGGGGGCAGGTCTGGGGCCAACGTCCTGACTTTC.

The chain recombines TRBV5-1 with TRBJ2-7; D is possibly TRBD2 (6 bases). The CDR3 has 15 amino acids. The germline V gene encodes CDR1 SGHRS and CDR2 YFSETQ. Trimming removed 4 bases from V and 0 bases from J, with 14 bases in between. The CDR3 bases are TGCGCCAGCAGCCCCGGGAGCAGGTCCTCCTACGAGCAGTACTTC. This sequence encodes CASSPGSRSSYEQYF.

This chain connects TRBV10-3 to TRBJ2-1, with D unclear. V lost 7 bases and J lost 5, with 12 bases in between. The CDR3 is made up of 13 amino acids. Germline V gene data show CDR1 as ENHRY and CDR2 as SYGVKD. The CDR3 sequence: CAITPDDHNEQFF. The CDR3, as DNA: TGTGCCATCACCCCGGACGATCACAATGAGCAGTTCTTC.

The chain has TRBV5-1 and TRBJ1-1; D is unresolved. Trimming left V 3 bases short and J 1 base short, with 10 bases between. This CDR3 has 14 residues. Germline V lookup: CDR1 SGHRS, CDR2 YFSETQ. CDR3 nucleotide sequence: TGCGCCAGCAGCTCCCACCGCGGGAACACTGAAGCTTTCTTT. It specifies CASSSHRGNTEAFF.

The CDR3 is CASSGGRTGSVYGYTF. Here the CDR3 DNA reads TGTGCCAGCAGCGGGGGGAGAACAGGGTCGGTCTATGGCTACACCTTC. V gene TRBV7-9 combines with J gene TRBJ1-2; a possible D gene is TRBD1 (6 bases). This CDR3 comprises 16 residues. V gave up 5 bases and J gave up 4 bases, with 20 bases separating them. Germline values: CDR1 SEHNR, CDR2 FQNEAQ (reference sequence).

This clone was counted once. V usage is TRBV10-3 and J usage is TRBJ1-6; weak D call: TRBD1 (5 bases). This CDR3 has 15 residues. Germline-derived CDR1 and CDR2 are ENHRY and SYGVKD. V gave up 3 bases and J gave up 4 bases, with 10 bases separating them. The CDR3 reads CAISDRDQYNSPLHF. The CDR3 nucleotides are TGTGCCATCAGTGACCGGGACCAGTATAATTCACCCCTCCACTTT.

The gene calls are TRBV11-2 and TRBJ1-2; maybe TRBD1 (5 bases). Between the trimmed V and J ends, which lost 5 bases and 5 bases, there was a span of 15 bases. Per the germline V gene, CDR1 is SGHAT and CDR2 is FQNNGV. This CDR3 spans 14 amino acids. The CDR3 DNA sequence: TGTGCCAGCAGCGGAGGTGGGGGAAAGTATGGCTACACCTTC. Translation gives CASSGGGGKYGYTF.

Only one count was recorded for this clone. DNA of the CDR3: TGCGCCAGCAGTGAATGGAGCTCAAATTCTGGAAACACCATATATTTT. This sequence encodes CASSEWSSNSGNTIYF. The chain carries TRBV10-1 and TRBJ1-3; D is undetermined. This CDR3 has 16 amino acids. Germline V CDR1 and CDR2: WNHNN, SYGVQD (reference sequence). The germline V and J ends were trimmed by 3 bases and 1 base, with 13 bases remaining between them.

This clone appeared once. The rearrangement uses TRBV6-5 and TRBJ2-7; 8 bases are a match to TRBD2. CDR1 is MNHEY, CDR2 SVGAGI, per germline. CDR3 size: 15 residues. Trimming removed 5 bases from V and 4 bases from J; junction bases left unmatched: 10. The CDR3, as DNA: TGTGCCAGCAGTGCCGGGGCTAGCGGGCGATACGAGCAGTACTTC. Amino acids: CASSAGASGRYEQYF.

The chain recombines TRBV27 with TRBJ1-1, with 7 bases aligning to TRBD1. The ends lost 5 bases at V and 5 bases at J; junction bases unmatched: 11. The germline gives CDR1 MNHEY, CDR2 SMNVEV (reference sequence). The CDR3 extends over 15 amino acids. CDR3 amino acids: CASSPRRGRGTEAFF. DNA of the CDR3: TGTGCCAGCAGTCCGCGGAGGGGGCGCGGTACTGAAGCTTTCTTT.

The genes are TRBV5-3 and TRBJ1-4; 7 nucleotides match TRBD1. TRBV5-3 carries the ORF label, with uncertain function. This CDR3 has 14 residues. The ends lost 4 bases at V and 7 bases at J; junction bases unmatched: 7. CDR3 loop: CARSTDRDSEKLFF. Written as DNA, the CDR3 is TGTGCCAGAAGCACCGACAGGGACTCTGAAAAACTGTTTTTT.

The V and J genes are TRBV5-1 and TRBJ1-3; TRBD1 agrees at 7 bases. Germline lookup yields CDR1 SGHRS and CDR2 YFSETQ. This CDR3 is 17 amino acids long. With V trimmed by 0 bases and J by 4 bases, 10 bases remained unmatched. Here the CDR3 reads CASSLVVQGSVGNTIYF. In DNA, the CDR3 is TGCGCCAGCAGCTTGGTCGTACAGGGGAGCGTCGGAAACACCATATATTTT.

The chain is built from TRBV5-1 and TRBJ2-1; D gene uncertain. CDR1 is SGHRS and CDR2 is YFSETQ in the germline V gene. V dropped 2 bases and J dropped 4 bases, with 4 bases sitting between them. CDR3 length equals 12 residues. This CDR3 reads CASSFSYNEQFF. The CDR3 bases are TGCGCCAGCAGCTTCTCTTACAATGAGCAGTTCTTC. The whole variable domain, filled in from reference TRBV5-1 and TRBJ2-1, reads KAGVTQTPRYLIKTRGQQVTLSCSPISGHRSVSWYQQTPGQGLQFLFEYFSETQRNKGNFPGRFSGRQFSNSRSEMNVSTLELGDSALYLCASSFSYNEQFFGPGTRLTVL.

The chain couples TRBV6-4 to TRBJ1-2; D is perhaps TRBD1 (6 bases). Trimming removed 4 bases at V and 3 bases at J, with 15 bases between. Germline V gene lookup returns CDR1 MRHNA and CDR2 SNTAGT. CDR3 length: 15 amino acids. The CDR3 DNA reads as TGTGCCAGCAGTGTACCCGGGGGCTCGGACTATGGCTACACCTTC. Protein sequence: CASSVPGGSDYGYTF.

This rearrangement joins TRBV5-8 to TRBJ1-4; 8 bases line up with TRBD1. The germline V gene has CDR1 SGHTS and CDR2 YDEGEE. V was pared by 3 bases and J by 3 bases, with 7 bases of the junction left unmatched. The CDR3 covers 16 residues. The chain's CDR3 is CASSYGQGIANEKLFF. CDR3 in DNA: TGTGCCAGCAGCTACGGACAGGGTATCGCTAATGAAAAACTGTTTTTT.

CDR3 sequence reads: CASSLSTGTVSSYEQYF. The CDR3 DNA follows: TGTGCCAGCAGTTTATCGACCGGGACAGTTTCCTCCTACGAGCAGTACTTC. This chain uses TRBV27 with TRBJ2-7; 7 bases agree with TRBD1. Trimming took 0 bases from V and 0 from J; bases not matched to a gene: 8. This CDR3 region has 17 residues. The germline V gene has CDR1 MNHEY and CDR2 SMNVEV (reference sequence).

The rearrangement links TRBV7-9 to TRBJ1-4, with a possible D match to TRBD1 (6 bases). Trimming stripped 5 bases from V and 8 bases from J, with 12 bases between. CDR3 length equals 13 residues. The germline gives CDR1 SEHNR, CDR2 FQNEAQ (reference sequence). The CDR3, as DNA: TGTGCCAGCAGCCCCCAGGGGTGGGAAAAACTGTTTTTT. Amino acid sequence: CASSPQGWEKLFF.

This chain connects TRBV11-2 to TRBJ2-2; 7 positions match TRBD2. Germline V gene lookup returns CDR1 SGHAT and CDR2 FQNNGV. This CDR3 region has 15 residues. The ends lost 6 bases at V and 3 bases at J; junction bases unmatched: 7. CDR3 in DNA: TGTGCCAGCAGGCAAAACGGGAGGTACACCGGGGAGCTGTTTTTT. Its translation is CASRQNGRYTGELFF. Using reference TRBV11-2 and TRBJ2-2 for the parts outside the CDR3, the full variable domain is EAGVAQSPRYKIIEKRQSVAFWCNPISGHATLYWYQQILGQGPKLLIQFQNNGVVDDSQLPKDRFSAERLKGVDSTLKIQPAKLEDSAVYLCASRQNGRYTGELFFGEGSRLTVL.

V and J are TRBV9 and TRBJ2-3; TRBD2 matches at 10 bases. The J segment lost 7 bases and the V segment lost 4 bases, leaving 12 bases of the junction unmatched. The CDR3 runs 16 residues. CDR1 SGDLS and CDR2 YYNGEE come from the germline V gene. DNA of the CDR3: TGTGCCAGCAGCACCAGGACTAGCGGCCTTCCCCATACGCAGTATTTT. It codes for CASSTRTSGLPHTQYF.

J is TRBJ1-2 and V is TRBV5-1, with D maybe TRBD1 (6 bases). Germline CDR1 SGHRS, CDR2 YFSETQ. The CDR3 is made up of 13 amino acids. V lost 6 bases to trimming and J lost 3 bases, with 12 bases between them. The CDR3 sequence is CASKSGADYGYTF. The CDR3 DNA reads TGCGCCAGCAAATCAGGGGCCGACTATGGCTACACCTTC. Variable domain in full (rest from reference TRBV5-1 and TRBJ1-2): KAGVTQTPRYLIKTRGQQVTLSCSPISGHRSVSWYQQTPGQGLQFLFEYFSETQRNKGNFPGRFSGRQFSNSRSEMNVSTLELGDSALYLCASKSGADYGYTFGSGTRLTVV.

J is TRBJ2-7 and V is TRBV2; the D is unclear. Trimming removed 3 bases at V and 1 base at J, with 7 bases between. The CDR3 is 13 amino acids. CDR1 and CDR2 from the germline V gene are SNHLY and FYNNEI. The CDR3 sequence is CASSDGGSYEQYF. The CDR3 bases are TGTGCCAGCAGTGACGGCGGATCCTACGAGCAGTACTTC. Using reference TRBV2 and TRBJ2-7 for the parts outside the CDR3, the full variable domain is EPEVTQTPSHQVTQMGQEVILRCVPISNHLYFYWYRQILGQKVEFLVSFYNNEISEKSEIFDDQFSVERPDGSNFTLKIRSTKLEDSAMYFCASSDGGSYEQYFGPGTRLTVT.

V gene TRBV9 combines with J gene TRBJ2-2; 13 positions agree with TRBD2. Germline CDR1 and CDR2: SGDLS and YYNGEE. The CDR3 is 18 amino acids. The V segment lost 2 bases and the J segment 4 bases; nucleotides outside the gene matches: 8. In DNA, the CDR3 is TGTGCCAGCAGCGTGGGACTAGCGGGATTTTCAGGCACCGGGGAGCTGTTTTTT. It is translated as CASSVGLAGFSGTGELFF.

This chain connects TRBV7-2 to TRBJ2-1; D perhaps matches TRBD1 (6 bases). This CDR3 region has 18 residues. Trimming pared 9 bases from V and 7 bases from J, leaving 31 bases between. Germline V gene data show CDR1 as SGHTA and CDR2 as FQGNSA. CDR3 nucleotides: TGTGCCAGTAAAATAGGAGGATCTTCCAGGGGCGCAGGGAATGAGCAGTTCTTC. Its protein product is CASKIGGSSRGAGNEQFF.

The chain recombines TRBV29-1 with TRBJ2-5, with D perhaps TRBD1 (5 bases). The CDR3 contains 15 residues. Trimming took off 2 bases at V and 1 base at J, with 14 bases between the two ends. Germline V lookup: CDR1 SQVTM, CDR2 ANQGSEA. The CDR3 reads CSVESGRVTQETQYF. The CDR3 DNA follows: TGCAGCGTTGAATCTGGCAGGGTAACCCAAGAGACCCAGTACTTC.